This T cell receptor beta chain was captured by sequencing in a study of cytomegalovirus exposure and HLA in healthy donors. This clone was detected once. Its antigen is not known. 13 Jbeta primers and 60 Vbeta primers were used for the PCR. The data were produced by immunoSEQ multiplex PCR, yet TCRdb's version contains in-frame clones alone and is incomplete. The sample has 200,000 to 250,000 clones, about 83% seen once. Study findings and constraints: Later on, an analysis found that several of the most significant clusters appeared to be linked to common viral pathogens, which included parvovirus B19.

This CDR3 comprises 11 residues. Trimming removed 5 bases from V and 5 bases from J, with 6 bases in between. Germline assignment: CDR1 SGHTA and CDR2 FQGNSA. Donors likely had unrecorded immune exposures despite being nominally healthy when sampled. The receptor was isolated from a man aged 40-50 years in good health and CMV-seronegative. The J gene is TRBJ2-5, the V gene TRBV7-2; D not resolved. The sample consisted of PBMCs. CDR3 nucleotides: TGTGCCAGCAGCCTAACGGAGACCCAGTACTTC. Protein: CASSLTETQYF.